Given below is one TCR beta chain in context. The antigen is undetermined. The data were taken from a study of identical twins. Study-wide results and limits: Cross-sectional statistics underpinned the conclusions; the same donors were not followed. Because invariant MAIT and iNKT cells could be present, zero-insertion analyses could be partly confounded.

The germline V and J ends were trimmed by 0 bases and 5 bases, with 16 bases remaining between them. Germline V lookup: CDR1 SGHRS, CDR2 YFSETQ. The CDR3 has 16 amino acids. TCRdb fed the 5' RACE reads into MiXCR, producing one record per CDR3 protein. The sample has hundreds of thousands of distinct CDR3 sequences; roughly 6% are singletons. Sequenced input: naive T cells sorted from blood. The TCR comes from a man younger than 30 in good health. The chain has TRBV5-1 and TRBJ2-3; D tentatively fits TRBD1 or TRBD2 (5 bases each). The CDR3 sequence: CASSLGGLGGQDTQYF. CDR3 DNA sequence: TGCGCCAGCAGCTTGGGGGGCCTAGGAGGTCAAGATACGCAGTATTTT.